Below are 18 T cell receptor beta chains sequenced from a single sample in a study of spatial heterogeneity in lung cancer. Sample time point: sample taken at primary tumor resection. Sequencing was performed on whole RNA extracted from tumor and nontumor lung tissue, or from frozen PBMC, and the material was left unsorted. TCRdb recomputed calls from the 5' RACE reads with MiXCR, one row per CDR3 protein. The repertoire holds about 82,000 distinct CDR3 sequences, around an eighth seen once, with 3.5% to 5.5% in the top ten. The material was PBMCs, obtained at surgery. Every receptor here comes from a male donor with early-stage non-small cell lung cancer.

The V and J genes are TRBV2 and TRBJ1-1, with a weak D call TRBD1 (5 bases). The CDR3 contains 12 residues. The germline V gene has CDR1 SNHLY and CDR2 FYNNEI. The V end lost 4 bases, the J end lost 12 bases, and 15 bases lay between the germline ends. The CDR3 DNA reads TGTGCCAGCAGTGGTAGGGCAGGGAAAACTTTCTTT. This encodes CASSGRAGKTFF.

This clonotype was observed a few times. The J gene is TRBJ2-6, the V gene TRBV19; D remains unclear. Germline assignment: CDR1 LNHDA and CDR2 SQIVND (reference sequence). This CDR3 has 15 amino acids. The V and J ends lost 5 bases and 0 bases respectively, with 8 bases between them. The CDR3 here is CASSFGSSGANVLTF. The DNA for the CDR3 is TGTGCCAGTAGTTTCGGTAGCTCTGGGGCCAACGTCCTGACTTTC.

This clonotype was detected a few times. The chain is built from TRBV20-1 and TRBJ2-1; 10 nucleotides agree with TRBD2. With V trimmed by 6 bases and J by 5 bases, 13 bases remained unmatched. Germline values: CDR1 DFQATT, CDR2 SNEGSKA (reference sequence). The CDR3 loop spans 16 amino acids. In nucleotides, the CDR3 is TGCAGTGCGGGGGGGTCTAGCGGGAGTGGAAACAATGAGCAGTTCTTC. This translates into CSAGGSSGSGNNEQFF.

This clonotype showed up just a few times. The chain links TRBV10-3 to TRBJ2-7, with D uncertain. CDR3 length: 15 residues. CDR1 and CDR2 from the germline V gene are ENHRY and SYGVKD. V lost 6 bases and J lost 6, with 21 bases in between. The CDR3 loop reads CAIRNLRTDPSEQYF. The CDR3 DNA sequence: TGTGCCATCAGAAACCTACGGACCGATCCGAGCGAGCAGTACTTC.

This chain joins TRBV30 and TRBJ2-2; D unresolved. Trimming shortened V by 2 bases and J by 4 bases, and 5 bases separated the two germline ends. Germline loops: CDR1 GTSNPN, CDR2 SVGIG (reference sequence). This CDR3 region has 12 residues. Here the CDR3 reads CAWSLVTGELFF. CDR3 nucleotides: TGTGCCTGGAGTCTGGTCACCGGGGAGCTGTTTTTT.

The rearrangement uses TRBV10-1 and TRBJ2-2; maybe TRBD1 (6 bases). The ends were cut back, 3 bases at V and 6 bases at J, with 17 bases in the middle. Germline V CDR1 and CDR2: WNHNN, SYGVQD (reference sequence). The CDR3 is 16 amino acids. The CDR3 reads CASSDTQGRSPGELFF. For the CDR3, the DNA is TGCGCCAGCAGTGATACCCAGGGGAGAAGTCCCGGGGAGCTGTTTTTT.

The rearrangement links TRBV7-9 to TRBJ2-6; tentatively, D is TRBD1 or TRBD2 (5 bases each). The germline CDR1 and CDR2 sequences are SEHNR and FQNEAQ (reference sequence). Trimming removed 5 bases at V and 0 bases at J, with 17 bases between. CDR3 length: 18 amino acids. CDR3 loop: CASSRGTQESSGANVLTF. The CDR3 region has the DNA TGTGCCAGCAGCCGGGGAACACAGGAAAGCTCTGGGGCCAACGTCCTGACTTTC.

This clonotype appeared many times. The rearrangement links TRBV20-1 to TRBJ2-7; 8 nucleotides match TRBD2. This CDR3 is 15 amino acids long. V was clipped by 6 bases and J by 3 bases; unmatched bases: 13. Germline values: CDR1 DFQATT, CDR2 SNEGSKA (reference sequence). In DNA, the CDR3 is TGCAGTGCCCTCGCTCTAGCGGGTATGAACTACGAGCAGTACTTC. Its protein is CSALALAGMNYEQYF.

The genes are TRBV30 and TRBJ2-2; D is undetermined. Germline CDR1 and CDR2: GTSNPN and SVGIG (reference sequence). The CDR3 has 13 amino acids. Trimming removed 0 bases at V and 2 bases at J, with 4 bases between. The CDR3 is CAWSVLNTGELFF. The CDR3, as DNA: TGTGCCTGGAGTGTACTAAACACCGGGGAGCTGTTTTTT.

This clonotype has a handful of counts. The rearrangement links TRBV29-1 to TRBJ1-5, with a possible D match to TRBD1 (5 bases). Between the trimmed V and J ends, which lost 5 bases and 1 base, there was a span of 9 bases. The CDR3 is made up of 13 amino acids. The germline V gene encodes CDR1 SQVTM and CDR2 ANQGSEA. CDR3 protein: CSVQGESNQPQHF. In DNA, the CDR3 is TGCAGCGTTCAGGGTGAAAGCAATCAGCCCCAGCATTTT. The full variable domain, with the rest looked up from reference TRBV29-1 and TRBJ1-5, is SAVISQKPSRDICQRGTSLTIQCQVDSQVTMMFWYRQQPGQSLTLIATANQGSEATYESGFVIDKFPISRPNLTFSTLTVSNMSPEDSSIYLCSVQGESNQPQHFGDGTRLSIL.

J is TRBJ2-5 and V is TRBV29-1; D unresolved. Germline V gene data show CDR1 as SQVTM and CDR2 as ANQGSEA. V was trimmed by 5 bases and J by 6 bases, leaving 13 bases between them. This CDR3 has 12 amino acids. CDR3 DNA sequence: TGCAGCGTTAGAGTAAGGGAACAGACCCAGTACTTC. Protein product: CSVRVREQTQYF. Variable domain in full (rest from reference TRBV29-1 and TRBJ2-5): SAVISQKPSRDICQRGTSLTIQCQVDSQVTMMFWYRQQPGQSLTLIATANQGSEATYESGFVIDKFPISRPNLTFSTLTVSNMSPEDSSIYLCSVRVREQTQYFGPGTRLLVL.

There are many counts of this clonotype. The chain carries TRBV10-2 and TRBJ2-1, with D unresolved. Per germline, CDR1 WSHSY and CDR2 SAAADI. This CDR3 has 15 amino acids. Between the trimmed V and J ends, which lost 7 bases and 0 bases, there was a span of 13 bases. The CDR3 nucleotides read TGCGCCAGCAAAGAACAACCAACCTCCTACAATGAGCAGTTCTTC. This translates into CASKEQPTSYNEQFF.

This clonotype was detected a few times. The chain recombines TRBV18 with TRBJ2-3, with 11 bases aligning to TRBD2. Losses at the gene ends were 1 base for V and 1 base for J; bases not matched to a gene: 10. The CDR3 extends over 19 amino acids. Germline CDR1 KGHSH, CDR2 LQKENI. CDR3 DNA sequence: TGTGCCAGCTCACCACGGCTAGCGGGAGGCTCCCAGGGCACAGATACGCAGTATTTT. Its protein product is CASSPRLAGGSQGTDTQYF.

This clonotype was picked up a small number of times. The chain has TRBV20-1 and TRBJ2-7; TRBD2 might be the D (5 bases). V lost 0 bases and J 1 base, leaving 7 bases between the germline ends. This CDR3 contains 13 residues. CDR1 is DFQATT and CDR2 is SNEGSKA in the germline V gene (reference sequence). This CDR3 is CSARDEGSYEQYF. The CDR3 DNA is TGCAGTGCTAGAGATGAGGGTTCCTACGAGCAGTACTTC.

Only a few counts were recorded for this clonotype. The CDR3 loop is CATSDPSTRGGADNEQFF. CDR3 nucleotides: TGTGCCACCAGTGACCCGTCAACTAGGGGCGGGGCCGACAATGAGCAGTTCTTC. The chain couples TRBV24-1 to TRBJ2-1; D might be TRBD2 (6 bases). The CDR3 is made up of 18 amino acids. Germline CDR1 KGHDR, CDR2 SFDVKD. Trimming removed 4 bases at V and 5 bases at J, with 23 bases between.

V is TRBV12-5 and J is TRBJ1-5; D gene uncertain. The CDR3 is made up of 14 amino acids. Germline V gives CDR1 LGHNT, CDR2 FRNRAP. V gave up 3 bases and J gave up 6 bases, with 12 bases separating them. CDR3 sequence reads: CASGLESSSQPQHF. The CDR3 DNA is TGTGCTAGTGGTTTAGAGTCCAGTAGTCAGCCCCAGCATTTT.

The sample holds a few counts of this clonotype. The genes are TRBV29-1 and TRBJ1-1, with D perhaps matching TRBD1 (5 bases). This CDR3 has 10 residues. Germline CDR1 is SQVTM and CDR2 is ANQGSEA. Trimming removed 5 bases from V and 10 bases from J, with 11 bases in between. CDR3 region: CSVQTGVAFF. The CDR3 bases are TGCAGCGTTCAAACGGGGGTAGCTTTCTTT.

DNA for the CDR3: TGTGCCAGCTCACCACAGGCAGGGATGTCGGACGAGCAGTACTTC. Translation gives CASSPQAGMSDEQYF. The rearrangement uses TRBV18 and TRBJ2-7; D is possibly TRBD1 (5 bases). The germline CDR1 and CDR2 sequences are KGHSH and LQKENI. V lost 1 base and J lost 5, with 15 bases in between. The CDR3 is made up of 15 amino acids.